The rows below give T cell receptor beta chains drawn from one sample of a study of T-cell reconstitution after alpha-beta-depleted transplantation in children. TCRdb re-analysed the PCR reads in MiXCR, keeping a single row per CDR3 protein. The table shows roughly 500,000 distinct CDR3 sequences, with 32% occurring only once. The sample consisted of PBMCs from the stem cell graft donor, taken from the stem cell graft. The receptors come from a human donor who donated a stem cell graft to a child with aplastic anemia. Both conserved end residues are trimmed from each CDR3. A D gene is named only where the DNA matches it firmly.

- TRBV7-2 ASSLGSVTYNSPLH
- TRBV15 ATSRDQQRAAGDTQY
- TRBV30 AWSVGSSYEQY
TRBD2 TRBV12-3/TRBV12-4 ASSPRTSASSYEQY
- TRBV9 ASTSLSGRNTQY
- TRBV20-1 SASRTIQETQY
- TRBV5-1 ASSLDSPYYEQY
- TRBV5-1 ASSLRDPYNEQF
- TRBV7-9 ASSLASMGRGYT
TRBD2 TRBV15 ATSRDRSSGSRTDTQY
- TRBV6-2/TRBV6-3 ASSEISRNQPQH
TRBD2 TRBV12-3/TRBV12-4 ASSRASGRRYEQF
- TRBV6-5 ASSYSTTGRLNEQF
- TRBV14 ASSQNLWGSSYNEQF
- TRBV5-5 ASSGVRGDWSTDTQY
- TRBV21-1 ASSKMGRLSDGYT
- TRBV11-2 ASSLAAGSRGEQY
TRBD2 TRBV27 ASSLSPGLASNEQF
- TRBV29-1 SAQLPSLNEQF
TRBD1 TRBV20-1 SARAGGPSSGNTIY
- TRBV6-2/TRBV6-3 ASSYWGPSYGYT
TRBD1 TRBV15 ATSRVGRGMETQY
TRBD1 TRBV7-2 ASSVAGGAETQY
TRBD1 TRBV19 ASRRDRGDTEAF
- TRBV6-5 ASSYTDSVKAIRAEAF
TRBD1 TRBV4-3 ASSPKTGTGVNWRGYT
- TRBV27 ASSLSRPGDEQF
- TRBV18 ASSPPMGNEQF
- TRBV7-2 ASSLDGQLYGYT
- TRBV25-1 ASRGGSFYNSPLH
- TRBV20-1 SARAPTAVSSYNEQF
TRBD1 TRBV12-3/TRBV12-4 ASMGTGVEQF
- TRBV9 ASSVSGAIGGELF